This is a list of T cell receptor beta chains from one sample in a study of blood T cell repertoires in COVID-19. Repertoires were generated with immunoSEQ multiplex PCR, while TCRdb's copy carries only in-frame clones and drops some. Among under 100,000 clones listed, around nine tenths were seen once. The sequenced sample consisted of peripheral blood. The receptors shown here come from a middle-aged man with acute or convalescent COVID-19. Both conserved end residues are part of each CDR3. The D gene is left open where the match is weak. Clone size is given for some rows only: seen once, a few or many times, or a class if the clone is expanded.

V gene,clone size,J gene,D gene,CDR3 protein,CDR3 DNA
TRBV30,once,TRBJ2-2,-,CAWRLAGELFF,TGTGCCTGGAGGTTAGCCGGGGAGCTGTTTTTT
TRBV4-1,-,TRBJ2-7,-,CASSQDTTQVEQYF,TGCGCCAGCAGCCAAGATACTACCCAAGTGGAGCAGTACTTC
TRBV4-3,-,TRBJ2-1,TRBD1,CASSQDGTDYNEQFF,TGCGCCAGCAGCCAAGACGGGACAGACTACAATGAGCAGTTCTTC
TRBV19,-,TRBJ2-1,TRBD2,CASGKGTSGSIGEQFF,TGTGCCAGTGGGAAAGGGACTAGCGGGAGTATTGGTGAGCAGTTCTTC
TRBV11-2,-,TRBJ1-2,-,CASSLGGQGEYGYTF,TGTGCCAGCAGCTTAGGAGGCCAGGGCGAATATGGCTACACCTTC
TRBV13,-,TRBJ2-7,-,CASSFGRTTSYEQYF,TGTGCCAGCAGCTTTGGGAGGACAACCTCCTACGAGCAGTACTTC
TRBV11-2,-,TRBJ2-1,-,CASSHTSYNEQFF,TGTGCCAGCAGCCATACTTCGTACAATGAGCAGTTCTTC
TRBV19,-,TRBJ1-1,TRBD1,CASSNRGTEAFF,TGTGCCAGTAGCAACAGGGGCACTGAAGCTTTCTTT
TRBV15,many,TRBJ1-3,-,CATSRVGLSGNTIYF,TGTGCCACCAGCAGAGTTGGCCTCTCTGGAAACACCATATATTTT
TRBV5-1,once,TRBJ1-6,-,CASSYDFLKGIGNSPLHF,TGCGCCAGCAGCTATGACTTTTTGAAGGGGATAGGGAATTCACCCCTCCACTTT
TRBV5-1,-,TRBJ1-2,TRBD1,CASSFDGTANYGYTF,TGCGCCAGCAGCTTTGACGGGACAGCTAACTATGGCTACACCTTC
TRBV4-1,-,TRBJ1-5,TRBD1,CASSQYGQGRGQPQHF,TGCGCCAGCAGTCAATACGGACAGGGGCGAGGTCAGCCCCAGCATTTT
TRBV10-3,-,TRBJ2-3,TRBD2,CAISVLAGEDTQYF,TGTGCCATCAGTGTGTTAGCGGGAGAAGATACGCAGTATTTT
TRBV25-1,-,TRBJ1-2,TRBD1,CASSGQGTDGYTF,TGTGCCAGCAGCGGACAGGGGACTGATGGCTACACCTTC
TRBV5-1,-,TRBJ1-4,TRBD1,CASGRTGWQEKLFF,TGCGCCAGCGGGCGGACAGGGTGGCAAGAAAAACTGTTTTTT
TRBV11-2,-,TRBJ2-7,-,CASSLDSGTYEQYF,TGTGCCAGCAGCTTAGATTCCGGGACCTACGAGCAGTACTTC
TRBV30,-,TRBJ1-2,TRBD1,CAWTTGTGGGYTF,TGTGCCTGGACCACCGGGACAGGGGGCGGCTACACCTTC
TRBV2,-,TRBJ1-1,-,CASSPDSDTEAFF,TGTGCCAGCAGCCCGGACAGTGACACTGAAGCTTTCTTT
TRBV9,-,TRBJ2-1,TRBD2,CASSVGSGGIYNEQFF,TGTGCCAGCAGCGTAGGTAGCGGGGGCATATACAATGAGCAGTTCTTC
TRBV6-1,-,TRBJ1-5,TRBD1,CASSEGGGSNQPQHF,TGTGCCAGCAGTGAAGGAGGGGGCAGCAATCAGCCCCAGCATTTT
TRBV5-1,-,TRBJ2-7,TRBD2,CASSLGGGIQEQYF,TGCGCCAGCAGCTTGGGCGGGGGGATCCAGGAGCAGTACTTC
TRBV7-8,-,TRBJ2-3,TRBD1,CASSWGQGSGDTQYF,TGTGCCAGCAGTTGGGGACAGGGTTCGGGAGATACGCAGTATTTT
TRBV18,-,TRBJ2-1,-,CASSLDSERIQFF,TGTGCCAGCTCACTGGACAGTGAGAGGATTCAGTTCTTC
TRBV5-6,-,TRBJ2-1,TRBD2,CASSTTSGNEQFF,TGTGCCAGCAGCACCACTAGCGGCAATGAGCAGTTCTTC
TRBV6-5,-,TRBJ1-5,-,CASIMQGLSNQPQHF,TGTGCCAGTATCATGCAGGGCCTGAGCAATCAGCCCCAGCATTTT
TRBV4-3,-,TRBJ1-3,TRBD1,CASSQAGGQGPSGNTIYF,TGCGCCAGCAGCCAAGCTGGGGGACAGGGGCCCTCCGGAAACACCATATATTTT
TRBV12-5,once,TRBJ1-1,TRBD1,CASGGQGRGTEAFF,TGTGCTAGTGGTGGACAGGGAAGGGGCACTGAAGCTTTCTTT
TRBV11-3,-,TRBJ2-1,TRBD2,CASSDRTSGRGANEQFF,TGTGCCAGCAGCGACCGGACTAGCGGGAGGGGCGCCAATGAGCAGTTCTTC
TRBV30,-,TRBJ1-1,-,CAWREGAEAFF,TGTGCCTGGAGAGAGGGCGCTGAAGCTTTCTTT
TRBV3-1/TRBV3-2,-,TRBJ2-1,-,CASSQDYNSYNEQFF,TGTGCCAGCAGCCAAGACTATAACTCCTACAATGAGCAGTTCTTC
TRBV12-3/TRBV12-4,-,TRBJ1-2,-,CASRTGNGGYTF,TGTGCCAGCAGAACAGGGAACGGTGGCTACACCTTC
TRBV5-8,few,TRBJ2-7,-,CASSRRDSLFSYEQYF,TGTGCCAGCAGCCGGCGGGACTCCCTTTTCTCTTACGAGCAGTACTTC
TRBV3-1/TRBV3-2,-,TRBJ1-2,-,CASSQESWRAINYGYTF,TGTGCCAGCAGCCAAGAGTCGTGGAGGGCCATTAACTATGGCTACACCTTC
TRBV5-1,-,TRBJ2-1,-,CASREGRANEQFF,TGCGCCAGCAGGGAGGGTCGAGCTAATGAGCAGTTCTTC
TRBV11-2,-,TRBJ1-1,TRBD1,CASGRGQMNTEAFF,TGTGCCAGCGGGCGGGGACAGATGAACACTGAAGCTTTCTTT
TRBV18,-,TRBJ1-1,TRBD1,CASSPSGQMNTEAFF,TGTGCCAGCTCACCATCGGGACAGATGAACACTGAAGCTTTCTTT
TRBV3-1/TRBV3-2,-,TRBJ1-2,TRBD1,CASSQASPTGRTGGYTF,TGTGCCAGCAGCCAAGCAAGCCCGACAGGGCGGACGGGAGGCTACACCTTC
TRBV4-3,-,TRBJ1-4,TRBD1,CASSQDTGQGNEKLFF,TGCGCCAGCAGCCAAGATACCGGACAGGGGAATGAAAAACTGTTTTTT
TRBV6-5,-,TRBJ1-1,-,CASSYNGREAFF,TGTGCCAGCAGTTACAATGGCAGAGAAGCTTTCTTT